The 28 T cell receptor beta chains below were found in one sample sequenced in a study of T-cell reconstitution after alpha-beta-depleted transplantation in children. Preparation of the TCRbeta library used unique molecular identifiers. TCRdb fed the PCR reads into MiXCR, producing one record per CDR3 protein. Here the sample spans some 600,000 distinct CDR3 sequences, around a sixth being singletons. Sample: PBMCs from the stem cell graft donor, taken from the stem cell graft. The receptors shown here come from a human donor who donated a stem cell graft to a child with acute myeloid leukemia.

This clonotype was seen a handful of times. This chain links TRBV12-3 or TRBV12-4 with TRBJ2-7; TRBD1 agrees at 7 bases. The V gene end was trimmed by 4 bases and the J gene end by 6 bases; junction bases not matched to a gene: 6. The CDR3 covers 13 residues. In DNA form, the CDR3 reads TGTGCCAGCAGTTATCCGGGACAGACCGAGCAGTACTTC. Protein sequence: CASSYPGQTEQYF.

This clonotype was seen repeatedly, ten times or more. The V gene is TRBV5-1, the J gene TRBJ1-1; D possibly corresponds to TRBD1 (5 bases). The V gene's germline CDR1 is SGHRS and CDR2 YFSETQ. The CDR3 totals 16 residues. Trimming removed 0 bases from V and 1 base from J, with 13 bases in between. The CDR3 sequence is CASSLASGTENTEAFF. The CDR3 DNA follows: TGCGCCAGCAGCTTGGCCTCCGGGACCGAGAACACTGAAGCTTTCTTT.

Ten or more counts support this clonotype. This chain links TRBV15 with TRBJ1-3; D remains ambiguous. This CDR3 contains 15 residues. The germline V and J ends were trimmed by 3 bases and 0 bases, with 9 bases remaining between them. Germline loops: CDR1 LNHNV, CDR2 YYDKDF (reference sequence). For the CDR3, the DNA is TGTGCCACCAGCAGCCGTCTCCTCTCTGGAAACACCATATATTTT. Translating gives CATSSRLLSGNTIYF.

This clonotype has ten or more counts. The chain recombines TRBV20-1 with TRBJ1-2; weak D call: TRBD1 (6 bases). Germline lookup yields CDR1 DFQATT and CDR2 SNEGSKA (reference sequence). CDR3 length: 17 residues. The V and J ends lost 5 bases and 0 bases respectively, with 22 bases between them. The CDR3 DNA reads TGCAGTGCTGACACCGGGACACTTACGTTGGCTAACTATGGCTACACCTTC. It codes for CSADTGTLTLANYGYTF.

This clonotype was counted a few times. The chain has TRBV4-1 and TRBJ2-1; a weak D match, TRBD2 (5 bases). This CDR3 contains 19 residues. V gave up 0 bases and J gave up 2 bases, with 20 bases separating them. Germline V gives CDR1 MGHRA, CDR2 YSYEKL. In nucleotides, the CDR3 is TGCGCCAGCAGCCAAGAACCCGGACTTCCTCTAGGGACCTACAATGAGCAGTTCTTC. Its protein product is CASSQEPGLPLGTYNEQFF.

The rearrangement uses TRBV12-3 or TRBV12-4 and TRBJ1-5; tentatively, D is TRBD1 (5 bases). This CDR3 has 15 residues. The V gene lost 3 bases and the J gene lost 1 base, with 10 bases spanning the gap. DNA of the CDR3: TGTGCCAGCAGTTTCAGGGCAGCCAGCAATCAGCCCCAGCATTTT. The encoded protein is CASSFRAASNQPQHF.

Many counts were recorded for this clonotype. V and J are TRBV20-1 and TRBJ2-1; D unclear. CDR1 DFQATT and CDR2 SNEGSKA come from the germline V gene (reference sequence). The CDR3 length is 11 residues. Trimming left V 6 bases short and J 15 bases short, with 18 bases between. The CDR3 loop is CSATAASSGFF. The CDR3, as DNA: TGCAGTGCAACCGCGGCCAGCTCGGGGTTCTTC.

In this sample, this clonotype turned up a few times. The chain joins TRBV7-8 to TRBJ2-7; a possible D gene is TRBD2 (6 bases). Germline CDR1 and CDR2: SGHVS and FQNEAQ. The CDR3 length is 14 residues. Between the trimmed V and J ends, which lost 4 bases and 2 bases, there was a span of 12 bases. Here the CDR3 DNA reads TGTGCCAGCAGCTCGGACTACCCCCCCTACGAGCAGTACTTC. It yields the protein CASSSDYPPYEQYF.

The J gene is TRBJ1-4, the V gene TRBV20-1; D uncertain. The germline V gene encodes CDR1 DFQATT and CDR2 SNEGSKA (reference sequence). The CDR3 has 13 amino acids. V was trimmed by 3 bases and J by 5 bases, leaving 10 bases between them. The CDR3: CSASSVYNEKLFF. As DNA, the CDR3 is TGCAGTGCTAGTTCGGTCTACAATGAAAAACTGTTTTTT.

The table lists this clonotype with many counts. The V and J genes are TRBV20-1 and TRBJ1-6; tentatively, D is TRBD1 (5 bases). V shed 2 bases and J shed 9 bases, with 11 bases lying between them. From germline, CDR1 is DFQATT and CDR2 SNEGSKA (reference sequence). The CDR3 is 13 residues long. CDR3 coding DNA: TGCAGTGCTAGATCAAAACAGGTTTCACCCCTCCACTTT. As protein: CSARSKQVSPLHF.

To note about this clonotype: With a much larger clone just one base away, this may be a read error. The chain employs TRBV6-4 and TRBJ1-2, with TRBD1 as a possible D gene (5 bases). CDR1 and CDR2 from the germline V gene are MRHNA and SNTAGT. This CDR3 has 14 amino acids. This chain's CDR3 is CDSSDSSREYGYTF. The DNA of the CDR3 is TGTGACAGCAGTGACTCTAGCAGGGAGTATGGCTACACCTTC.

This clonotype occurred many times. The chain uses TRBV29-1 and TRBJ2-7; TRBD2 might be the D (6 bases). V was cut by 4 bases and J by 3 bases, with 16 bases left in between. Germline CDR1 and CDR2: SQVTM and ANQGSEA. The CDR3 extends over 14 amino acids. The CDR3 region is CSVAARGTNYEQYF. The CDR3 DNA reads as TGCAGCGTTGCCGCCCGGGGGACCAACTACGAGCAGTACTTC.

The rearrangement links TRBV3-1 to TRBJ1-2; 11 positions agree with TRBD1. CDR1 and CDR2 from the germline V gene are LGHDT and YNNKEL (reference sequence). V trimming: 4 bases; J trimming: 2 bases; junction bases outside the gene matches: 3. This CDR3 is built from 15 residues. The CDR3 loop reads CASSLRTGGNYGYTF. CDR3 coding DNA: TGTGCCAGCAGCCTCAGGACAGGGGGCAACTATGGCTACACCTTC.

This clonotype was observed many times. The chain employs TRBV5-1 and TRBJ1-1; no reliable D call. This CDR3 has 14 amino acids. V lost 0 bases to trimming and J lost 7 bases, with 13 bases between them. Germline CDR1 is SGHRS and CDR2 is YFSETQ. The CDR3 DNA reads TGCGCCAGCAGCTTGGCATCGCGTAAGGTTGAAGCTTTCTTT. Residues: CASSLASRKVEAFF.

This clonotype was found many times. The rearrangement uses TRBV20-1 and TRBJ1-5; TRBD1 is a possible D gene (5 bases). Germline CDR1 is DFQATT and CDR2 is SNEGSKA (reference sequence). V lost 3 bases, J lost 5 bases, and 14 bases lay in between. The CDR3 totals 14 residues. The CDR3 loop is CSASGVGGYQPQHF. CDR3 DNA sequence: TGCAGTGCTAGTGGGGTGGGGGGTTATCAGCCCCAGCATTTT.

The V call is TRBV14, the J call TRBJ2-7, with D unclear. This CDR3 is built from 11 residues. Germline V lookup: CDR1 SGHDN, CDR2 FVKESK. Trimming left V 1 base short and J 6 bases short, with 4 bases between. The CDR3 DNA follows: TGTGCCAGCAGCCAAGGCCTCGAGCAGTACTTC. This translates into CASSQGLEQYF.

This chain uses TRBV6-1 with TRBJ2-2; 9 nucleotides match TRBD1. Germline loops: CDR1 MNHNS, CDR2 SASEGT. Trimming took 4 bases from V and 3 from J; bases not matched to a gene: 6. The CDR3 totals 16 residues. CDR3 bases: TGTGCCAGCAGTGGCTGGACAGGGGATGACACCGGGGAGCTGTTTTTT. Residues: CASSGWTGDDTGELFF.

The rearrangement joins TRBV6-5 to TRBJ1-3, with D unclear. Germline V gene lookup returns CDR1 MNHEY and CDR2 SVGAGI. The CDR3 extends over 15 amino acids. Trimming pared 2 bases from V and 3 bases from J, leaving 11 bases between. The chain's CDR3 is CASSYSGVYGNTIYF. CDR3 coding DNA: TGTGCCAGCAGTTACAGCGGGGTTTATGGAAACACCATATATTTT.

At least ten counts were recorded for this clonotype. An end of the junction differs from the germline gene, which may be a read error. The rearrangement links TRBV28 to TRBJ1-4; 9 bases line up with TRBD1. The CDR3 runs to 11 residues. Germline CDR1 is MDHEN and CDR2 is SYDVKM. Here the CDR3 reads CASGFTRDRVF. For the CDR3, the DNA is TGTGCCAGCGGATTTACCCGGGACAGGGTATTT.

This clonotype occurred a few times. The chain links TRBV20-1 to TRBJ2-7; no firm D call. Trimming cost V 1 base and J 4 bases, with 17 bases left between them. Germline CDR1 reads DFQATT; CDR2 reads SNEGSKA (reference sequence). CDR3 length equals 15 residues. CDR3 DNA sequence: TGCAGTGCTAGAGGAGGAGCATCCGATTCTTACGAGCAGTACTTC. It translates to CSARGGASDSYEQYF.

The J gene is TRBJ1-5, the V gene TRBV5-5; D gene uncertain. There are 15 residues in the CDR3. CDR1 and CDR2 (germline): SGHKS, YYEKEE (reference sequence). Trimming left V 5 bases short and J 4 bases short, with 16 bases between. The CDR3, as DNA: TGTGCCAGCAGGTGGACGGTGAATGGGAATCAGCCCCAGCATTTT. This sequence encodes CASRWTVNGNQPQHF.

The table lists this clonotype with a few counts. CDR3 DNA sequence: TGCAGTGCTAGAGATCGCAGGAACTCCCCTGAAGCTTTCTTT. The encoded protein is CSARDRRNSPEAFF. The chain recombines TRBV20-1 with TRBJ1-1; D is unclear. V was clipped by 0 bases and J by 6 bases, with 14 bases between them. Germline V gives CDR1 DFQATT, CDR2 SNEGSKA (reference sequence). The CDR3 loop spans 14 amino acids.

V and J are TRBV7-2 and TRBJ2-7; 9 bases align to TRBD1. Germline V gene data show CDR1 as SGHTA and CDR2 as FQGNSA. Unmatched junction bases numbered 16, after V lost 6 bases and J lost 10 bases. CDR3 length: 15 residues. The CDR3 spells CASRSGTGKIGDQYF. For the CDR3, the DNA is TGTGCCAGCAGGTCAGGGACAGGGAAAATCGGCGACCAGTACTTC.

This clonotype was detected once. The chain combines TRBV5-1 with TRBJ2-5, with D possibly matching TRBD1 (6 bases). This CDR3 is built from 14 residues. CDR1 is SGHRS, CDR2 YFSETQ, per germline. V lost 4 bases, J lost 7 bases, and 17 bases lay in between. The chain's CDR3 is CASSPGTQLGTQYF. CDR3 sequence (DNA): TGCGCCAGCAGCCCTGGGACACAGCTGGGGACCCAGTACTTC.

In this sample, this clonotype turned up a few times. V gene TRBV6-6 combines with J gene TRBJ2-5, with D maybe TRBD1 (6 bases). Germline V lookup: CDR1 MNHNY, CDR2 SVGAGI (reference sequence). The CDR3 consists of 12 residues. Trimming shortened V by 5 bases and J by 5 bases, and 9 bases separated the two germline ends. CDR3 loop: CASSRGLETQYF. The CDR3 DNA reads TGTGCCAGCAGTAGGGGGTTGGAGACCCAGTACTTC.

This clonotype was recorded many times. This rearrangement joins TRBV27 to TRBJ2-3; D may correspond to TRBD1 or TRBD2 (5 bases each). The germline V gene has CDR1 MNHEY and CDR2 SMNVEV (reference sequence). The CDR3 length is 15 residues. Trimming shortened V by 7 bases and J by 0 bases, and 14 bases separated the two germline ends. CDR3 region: CASTTFGASTDTQYF. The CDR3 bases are TGTGCCAGCACAACCTTCGGGGCGAGCACAGATACGCAGTATTTT.

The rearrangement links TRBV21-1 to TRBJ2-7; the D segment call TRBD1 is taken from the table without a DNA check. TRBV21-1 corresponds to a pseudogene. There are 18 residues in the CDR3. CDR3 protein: CASSKFRGPHPCSYEQYV. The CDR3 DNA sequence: TGTGCCAGCAGCAAATTTCGGGGGCCCCATCCTTGCTCCTACGAGCAGTACGTC.

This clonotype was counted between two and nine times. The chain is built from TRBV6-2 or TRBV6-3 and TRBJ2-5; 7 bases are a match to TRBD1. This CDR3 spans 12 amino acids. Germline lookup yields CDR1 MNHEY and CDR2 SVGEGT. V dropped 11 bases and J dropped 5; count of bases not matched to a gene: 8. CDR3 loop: CAGNTGEETQYF. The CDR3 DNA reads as TGTGCCGGTAATACAGGGGAGGAGACCCAGTACTTC.